The rows below give T cell receptor beta chains drawn from one sample of a study of Ad26.COV2.S vaccination and SARS-CoV-2 variants. Method: immunoSEQ multiplex PCR; TCRdb's copy keeps in-frame clones and lacks some. Here the sample spans about 350,000 clones, around 89% being singletons. This sample comprised peripheral blood, obtained in a trial of Ad26.COV2.S vaccine versus placebo. Every receptor here comes from a person between 18 and 65 years old who received the Ad26.COV2.S COVID-19 vaccine or a placebo. CDR3s include the opening cysteine and the closing phenylalanine or tryptophan. D genes are given only for firm matches. Expanded clones are given a class, and other clones once, few, many or no size at all.

clone_size,d_call,j_call,v_call,cdr3_nt,cdr3_aa
-,-,TRBJ2-7,TRBV11-2,TGTGCCAGCAGCTTAAGCGCAGGGGAATCCTACGAGCAGTACTTC,CASSLSAGESYEQYF
-,-,TRBJ1-1,TRBV4-1,TGCGCCAGCAGCCAAGTCCTAGGGGGGCTCACTGAAGCTTTCTTT,CASSQVLGGLTEAFF
-,TRBD1,TRBJ1-1,TRBV6-6,TGTGCCAGCAGTTCGCGGGGACAGGGGGGGACTGAAGCTTTCTTT,CASSSRGQGGTEAFF
-,-,TRBJ2-7,TRBV4-2,TGTGCCAGCAGCCAAGATCGGAGCGGTGTTAGCTACGAGCAGTACTTC,CASSQDRSGVSYEQYF
-,-,TRBJ1-2,TRBV9,TGTGCCAGCAGCGTAGGGGCGGCTAATCTATATGGCTACACCTTC,CASSVGAANLYGYTF
-,TRBD1,TRBJ1-1,TRBV9,TGTGCCAGCTCAGGACAGGGGAGGAACACTGAAGCTTTCTTT,CASSGQGRNTEAFF
-,-,TRBJ2-6,TRBV9,TGTGCCAGCAGCGCAGATATCTCTGGGGCCAACGTCCTGACTTTC,CASSADISGANVLTF
once,-,TRBJ1-6,TRBV10-3,TGTGCCATCAGTGAATCAGGGGCCAGCGATTCACCCCTCCACTTT,CAISESGASDSPLHF
few,-,TRBJ2-7,TRBV29-1,TGCAGCGTCGCTACAAGCAGGGTAGTTTACGAGCAGTACTTC,CSVATSRVVYEQYF
-,-,TRBJ2-7,TRBV6-2/TRBV6-3,TGTGCCAGCAGTTACCGGCAGTACGAGCAGTACTTC,CASSYRQYEQYF
once,TRBD1,TRBJ2-5,TRBV24-1,TGTGCCACCAGTGACCCATACGGAGACAGGGTTATCGGGGAGACCCAGTACTTC,CATSDPYGDRVIGETQYF
-,TRBD1,TRBJ1-2,TRBV4-3,TGCGCCAGCAGCCAAGATCCGGTAGGACAGGGGGCGCCTGTCTCTGGCTACACCTTC,CASSQDPVGQGAPVSGYTF
-,TRBD1,TRBJ1-4,TRBV9,TGTGCCAGCAGCTTCAGACAGGGTCCTAATGAAAAACTGTTTTTT,CASSFRQGPNEKLFF
-,-,TRBJ2-7,TRBV3-1/TRBV3-2,TGTGCCAGCAGCCAAGAAGGGGCCTACGAGCAGTACTTC,CASSQEGAYEQYF
-,-,TRBJ2-1,TRBV3-1/TRBV3-2,TGTGCCAGCAGCCAAGATCCCCATCGGTCCCAGTTCTTC,CASSQDPHRSQFF
-,-,TRBJ1-1,TRBV30,TGTGCCTGGAGTGTACAAATGACAGTCAACACTGAAGCTTTCTTT,CAWSVQMTVNTEAFF
-,-,TRBJ2-2,TRBV6-1,TGTGCCAGCAGTCACGGGATTTCCGGGGAGCTGTTTTTT,CASSHGISGELFF
-,-,TRBJ2-7,TRBV6-5,TGTGCCAGCAGCCACAGAGGTTTGGGCGCCGAGCAGTACTTC,CASSHRGLGAEQYF
once,TRBD1,TRBJ1-6,TRBV28,TGTGCCAGCAGTTCCTGGGACAGGGGGAATTCACCCCTCCACTTT,CASSSWDRGNSPLHF
-,TRBD1,TRBJ1-2,TRBV5-4,TGTGCCAGCAGCAGACAGGGGGAGCATGGCTACACCTTC,CASSRQGEHGYTF
once,-,TRBJ2-2,TRBV6-5,TGTGCCACCGACTTGGGGAACACCGGGGAGCTGTTTTTT,CATDLGNTGELFF
-,-,TRBJ1-1,TRBV7-2,TGTGCCAGCAGCTTAGACTGGCGACGGGTACGCGATGAAGCTTTCTTT,CASSLDWRRVRDEAFF
-,-,TRBJ1-3,TRBV6-2/TRBV6-3,TGTGCCAGCAGTTACAACGGTGATACCATATATTTT,CASSYNGDTIYF
-,TRBD2,TRBJ2-2,TRBV28,TGTGCCAGCAGGCTAGCGGGCCCTAGGACCGGGGAGCTGTTTTTT,CASRLAGPRTGELFF
-,TRBD1,TRBJ2-7,TRBV5-8,TGTGCCAGCAGCAAACAGGGGTTGGGCTCCTACGAGCAGTACTTC,CASSKQGLGSYEQYF
once,-,TRBJ2-7,TRBV7-8,TGTGCCAGCAGCCCGTGGACAGACGAGGGCGAGCAGTACTTC,CASSPWTDEGEQYF
-,-,TRBJ1-3,TRBV10-3,TGTGCCGCCGGGACACCTGGAAACACCATATATTTT,CAAGTPGNTIYF
-,-,TRBJ2-3,TRBV9,TGTGCCAGCAGCGCCCACTCTGAGGGTACGCAGTATTTT,CASSAHSEGTQYF
-,-,TRBJ2-1,TRBV21-1,TGTGCCAGCCAAAAAGGGCCGGACAGCCAGAATTACAATGAGCAGTTCTTC,CASQKGPDSQNYNEQFF
-,-,TRBJ1-3,TRBV7-2,TGTGCCAGCAGCTTAGTGGGGAACTCTGGAAACACCATATATTTT,CASSLVGNSGNTIYF
-,-,TRBJ2-2,TRBV6-5,TGTGCGTCATGGGGCACCGGGGAGCTGTTTTTT,CASWGTGELFF
-,-,TRBJ1-5,TRBV12-5,TGTGCTAGTGGTTTGGTACAACAGGTTTATAAGCCCCAGCATTTT,CASGLVQQVYKPQHF
-,-,TRBJ2-1,TRBV3-1/TRBV3-2,TGTGCCAGCAGCCAAGATGCACAGCCCTACAATGAGCAGTTCTTC,CASSQDAQPYNEQFF
-,-,TRBJ1-5,TRBV30,TGTGCCTGGAGTTCAGGGGCCAATCAGCCCCAGCATTTT,CAWSSGANQPQHF
-,-,TRBJ1-3,TRBV28,TGTGCCAGCATCTCCTCTGGGGGAAGAGGAAACACCATATATTTT,CASISSGGRGNTIYF
-,-,TRBJ2-3,TRBV5-1,TGCGCCAGCAGCTTGGTCACACAAGCAGATACGCAGTATTTT,CASSLVTQADTQYF
-,TRBD1,TRBJ2-7,TRBV3-1/TRBV3-2,TGTGCCAGCAGCCTTGGGACAGCAGCCTACGAGCAGTACTTC,CASSLGTAAYEQYF
-,TRBD1,TRBJ2-1,TRBV5-1,TGCGCCAGCAGAGGGGATCCGGGACAGGGGCCCCATGAGCAGTTCTTC,CASRGDPGQGPHEQFF
-,-,TRBJ1-5,TRBV7-9,TGTGCCAGCAGCACCTCGGACACAAATCAGCCCCAGCATTTT,CASSTSDTNQPQHF
once,-,TRBJ2-1,TRBV5-4,TGTGCCAGCAGCTCCGTCACTAGGACGAGTGAGCAGTTCTTC,CASSSVTRTSEQFF
-,TRBD1,TRBJ1-3,TRBV6-6,TGTGCCAGCAGGGCGGGACAGGCTAAAAACACCATATATTTT,CASRAGQAKNTIYF
-,TRBD1,TRBJ1-1,TRBV30,TGTGCCTGGAGTCCAACAGGGGGCACTGAAGCTTTCTTT,CAWSPTGGTEAFF
-,TRBD1,TRBJ1-1,TRBV5-1,TGCGCCAGCAGCTTGGAGGCAGGGGGGCTCGGTGAAGCTTTCTTT,CASSLEAGGLGEAFF
-,-,TRBJ1-3,TRBV6-5,TGTGCCAGCAGTTACTCGGGAGCTGGAAACACCATATATTTT,CASSYSGAGNTIYF
-,-,TRBJ2-2,TRBV15,TGTGCCACCAGCGAACCGGGACATAACACCGGGGAGCTGTTTTTT,CATSEPGHNTGELFF
-,-,TRBJ1-2,TRBV14,TGTGCCAGCAGCCAAGAGGGGGCAGGAACCTCGGATGGCTACACCTTC,CASSQEGAGTSDGYTF
-,-,TRBJ1-4,TRBV3-1/TRBV3-2,TGTGCCAGCAGCCCGCCCGGGACCGGGTTTAATGAAAAACTGTTTTTT,CASSPPGTGFNEKLFF
once,TRBD2,TRBJ2-2,TRBV3-1/TRBV3-2,TGTGCCAGCAGCCAAGTGCCCCGCGGGGGGGCCGGGACCGGGGAGCTGTTTTTT,CASSQVPRGGAGTGELFF
-,-,TRBJ1-5,TRBV3-1/TRBV3-2,TGTGCCAGCAGCCAGGGGGCAGCTAGCAATCAGCCCCAGCATTTT,CASSQGAASNQPQHF
-,-,TRBJ1-2,TRBV10-3,TGTGCCATCAGTGAGGAGGGAATCTGGGATAACGCTAACTATGGCTACACCTTC,CAISEEGIWDNANYGYTF
-,-,TRBJ1-5,TRBV28,TGTGCCAGCAGCATCGGTGGAAACCTCAATCAGCCCCAGCATTTT,CASSIGGNLNQPQHF
-,-,TRBJ1-1,TRBV6-6,TGTGCCAGCAGTTACACAGACAACACTGAAGCTTTCTTT,CASSYTDNTEAFF
-,-,TRBJ1-3,TRBV30,TGTGCCTGGAGTGATGTGGGAAACACCATATATTTT,CAWSDVGNTIYF
-,-,TRBJ2-2,TRBV25-1,TGTGCCAGCAGTGAATTAGTCCCCACCGGGGAGCTGTTTTTT,CASSELVPTGELFF
-,-,TRBJ2-7,TRBV28,TGTGCCAGCAGTTGGTGGGGCGAGCAGTACTTC,CASSWWGEQYF
-,-,TRBJ2-2,TRBV5-4,TGTGCCAGCAGCTTGGGACTGAGGAACACCGGGGAGCTGTTTTTT,CASSLGLRNTGELFF
few,-,TRBJ2-1,TRBV6-4,TGTGCCAGCAGTGACTCACAAGAAGGTGAGCAGTTCTTC,CASSDSQEGEQFF